This entry lists 26 T cell receptor beta chains sequenced from one sample in a study of CD8 T cells in ankylosing spondylitis. TCRdb redid the calling of the 5' RACE reads with MiXCR, one entry per CDR3 protein. In the table there are roughly 130,000 distinct CDR3 sequences, about 6.4% of which are singletons. Sequencing input: blood, either unsorted or a sorted T cell fraction (not recorded which). These receptor sequences come from a male donor with ankylosing spondylitis or in good health (not recorded which).

In its sample, this clonotype was seen many times. The CDR3 protein is CASSLVGRAGYNEQFF. The CDR3 nucleotides read TGCGCCAGCAGCTTGGTGGGTCGAGCGGGGTACAATGAGCAGTTCTTC. V is TRBV5-1 and J is TRBJ2-1, with 7 bases aligning to TRBD2. This CDR3 has 16 amino acids. Germline V gives CDR1 SGHRS, CDR2 YFSETQ. The V gene end was trimmed by 0 bases and the J gene end by 4 bases; junction bases not matched to a gene: 7.

Many counts were recorded for this clonotype. This chain links TRBV27 with TRBJ2-7; D perhaps matches TRBD1 (6 bases). This CDR3 contains 15 residues. Germline V gene sequence: CDR1 MNHEY, CDR2 SMNVEV (reference sequence). V was shortened by 5 bases and J by 3 bases, with 17 bases between the two germline ends. The CDR3 reads CASSALPSRGYEQYF. CDR3 DNA sequence: TGTGCCAGCAGTGCCCTTCCCAGCAGGGGCTACGAGCAGTACTTC.

This clonotype was recorded at least ten times. The chain links TRBV7-1 to TRBJ2-3, with 11 bases matching TRBD2. TRBV7-1 is classed as an ORF, of uncertain function. After removal of 3 bases from V and 2 bases from J, the junction contained 22 bases not matched to a gene. This CDR3 comprises 22 residues. The DNA of the CDR3 is TGTGCCAGCAGCTCGTATGCCCCGGGACTTCAGGGACTAGCGGAGGTCACAGATACGCAGTATTTT. Protein product: CASSSYAPGLQGLAEVTDTQYF.

A few counts support this clonotype. This rearrangement joins TRBV12-3 or TRBV12-4 to TRBJ1-6, with no clear D. This CDR3 is 16 amino acids long. Deletions cut 6 bases from V and 0 bases from J, with 12 bases between. Written as DNA, the CDR3 is TGTGCCAGCAGAGAGGCGGGAAGCTCCTATAATTCACCCCTCCACTTT. This encodes CASREAGSSYNSPLHF.

J is TRBJ2-2 and V is TRBV7-2; the match to TRBD2 covers 9 bases. Germline CDR1 reads SGHTA; CDR2 reads FQGNSA. The CDR3 has 16 amino acids. V gave up 8 bases and J gave up 2 bases; unmatched junction bases: 9. CDR3 sequence reads: CASRSKRGANTGELFF. The CDR3 DNA reads as TGTGCCAGCCGGTCGAAGCGGGGGGCCAACACCGGGGAGCTGTTTTTT.

This clonotype was picked up many times. The chain couples TRBV15 to TRBJ2-2; 8 bases are a match to TRBD1. The CDR3 contains 17 residues. The V and J ends lost 0 bases and 3 bases, in that order; junction bases with no gene match: 6. Germline-derived CDR1 and CDR2 are LNHNV and YYDKDF (reference sequence). CDR3 coding DNA: TGTGCCACCAGCAGAGATGGTACCAGGGGGCACACCGGGGAGCTGTTTTTT. Its protein is CATSRDGTRGHTGELFF.

This clonotype was seen many times. The chain links TRBV20-1 to TRBJ2-1; TRBD2 matches at 7 bases. This CDR3 comprises 13 residues. From germline, CDR1 is DFQATT and CDR2 SNEGSKA (reference sequence). J gave up 6 bases and V 6 bases, and 8 bases lay outside the gene matches. The CDR3 sequence is CSARGEISNEQFF. CDR3 coding DNA: TGCAGTGCCCGGGGGGAGATAAGCAATGAGCAGTTCTTC.

This clonotype was counted many times. CDR3 DNA: TGTGCCAGCAGCCAAGCCAGGGGCACTGAAGCTTTCTTT. Its protein product is CASSQARGTEAFF. The chain uses TRBV14 and TRBJ1-1, with a weak D call TRBD1 (6 bases). V shed 1 base and J shed 4 bases, with 7 bases lying between them. From germline, CDR1 is SGHDN and CDR2 FVKESK. The CDR3 consists of 13 residues.

This clonotype turned up a few times. This chain uses TRBV20-1 with TRBJ1-1, with TRBD1 matching over 8 bases. Germline CDR1 reads DFQATT; CDR2 reads SNEGSKA (reference sequence). The CDR3 contains 13 residues. V lost 5 bases and J lost 0; bases outside the gene matches: 2. This CDR3 reads CSAPDRVNTEAFF. The CDR3 DNA follows: TGCAGTGCTCCGGACAGGGTGAACACTGAAGCTTTCTTT.

This clonotype was seen many times. This CDR3 reads CASSWTVHTGELFF. The CDR3 bases are TGCGCCAGCAGCTGGACGGTCCACACCGGGGAGCTGTTTTTT. This rearrangement joins TRBV5-1 to TRBJ2-2; no clear D. The CDR3 extends over 14 amino acids. Germline CDR1 SGHRS, CDR2 YFSETQ. V was clipped by 3 bases and J by 3 bases, with 9 bases between them.

The rearrangement joins TRBV6-1 to TRBJ1-1, with D unclear. The CDR3 spans 15 residues. Trimming cost V 1 base and J 1 base, with 10 bases left between them. Germline V gene sequence: CDR1 MNHNS, CDR2 SASEGT. The CDR3 protein is CASSEDITGNTEAFF. The CDR3 nucleotides read TGTGCCAGCAGTGAAGACATCACGGGGAACACTGAAGCTTTCTTT.

This clonotype appeared many times. The genes are TRBV12-3 or TRBV12-4 and TRBJ1-3; TRBD1 is a possible D gene (5 bases). V lost 8 bases, J lost 0 bases, and 20 bases lay in between. This CDR3 has 17 amino acids. Written as DNA, the CDR3 is TGTGCCAGCGTCCTTGCCGGGACGGCTTACTCTGGAAACACCATATATTTT. It yields the protein CASVLAGTAYSGNTIYF.

This clonotype was found many times. This rearrangement joins TRBV7-2 to TRBJ2-1; 10 bases are a match to TRBD1. Trimming at V came to 5 bases and at J to 8 bases, leaving 9 bases not matched to a gene. Per the germline V gene, CDR1 is SGHTA and CDR2 is FQGNSA. The CDR3 loop spans 15 amino acids. DNA of the CDR3: TGTGCCAGCAGCCTCGACAGGGGGCTTACCTATGAGCAGTTCTTC. Encoded protein: CASSLDRGLTYEQFF.

This clonotype has at least ten counts. The chain joins TRBV7-9 to TRBJ2-5, with D unresolved. Trimming took off 2 bases at V and 4 bases at J, with 5 bases between the two ends. Germline assignment: CDR1 SEHNR and CDR2 FQNEAQ (reference sequence). The CDR3 loop spans 12 amino acids. The CDR3 loop reads CASSLTVETQYF. CDR3 sequence (DNA): TGTGCCAGCAGCTTAACGGTAGAGACCCAGTACTTC.

The table lists this clonotype with many counts. This chain joins TRBV2 and TRBJ2-1; D is undetermined. V lost 8 bases to trimming and J lost 0 bases, with 11 bases between them. The CDR3 is 14 amino acids. Germline loops: CDR1 SNHLY, CDR2 FYNNEI. Here the CDR3 DNA reads TGTGCCAGCTCCCCAGGATTCTCCTACAATGAGCAGTTCTTC. Amino acid sequence: CASSPGFSYNEQFF.

This clonotype occurred many times. The chain links TRBV5-6 to TRBJ1-1; D gene uncertain. V was pared by 0 bases and J by 1 base, with 7 bases between. CDR1 and CDR2 (germline): SGHDT, YYEEEE. This CDR3 is built from 14 residues. CDR3 sequence reads: CASSLGVTNTEAFF. As DNA, the CDR3 is TGTGCCAGCAGCTTGGGAGTCACGAACACTGAAGCTTTCTTT.

This clonotype was recorded at least ten times. This chain uses TRBV5-1 with TRBJ2-7; 10 nucleotides line up with TRBD2. CDR1 and CDR2 (germline): SGHRS, YFSETQ. Germline trimming cut 2 bases from V and 3 bases from J; bases unmatched to any gene: 11. The CDR3 covers 17 residues. This CDR3 is CASSFGQAGLASYEQYF. DNA of the CDR3: TGCGCCAGCAGCTTCGGTCAGGCGGGACTAGCGAGCTACGAGCAGTACTTC.

This clonotype has a count of ten or more. The chain links TRBV20-1 to TRBJ2-3; D possibly matches TRBD1 or TRBD2 (5 bases each). Deletions cut 5 bases from V and 1 base from J, with 16 bases between. This CDR3 is built from 15 residues. Germline values: CDR1 DFQATT, CDR2 SNEGSKA (reference sequence). CDR3 bases: TGCAGTGCTCTGGGGCCGGGGACGGGCACAGATACGCAGTATTTT. It specifies CSALGPGTGTDTQYF.

This clonotype came up many times. This chain uses TRBV20-1 with TRBJ2-3; 9 bases agree with TRBD2. Germline V gives CDR1 DFQATT, CDR2 SNEGSKA (reference sequence). There are 14 residues in the CDR3. The trim removed 5 bases at V and 1 base at J, leaving 4 bases unmatched. This chain's CDR3 is CSAYKREGTDTQYF. CDR3 DNA sequence: TGCAGTGCTTATAAGCGGGAGGGCACAGATACGCAGTATTTT.

This clonotype was observed at least ten times. This sequence joins TRBV11-2 and TRBJ2-7; possibly TRBD2 for D (5 bases). V gave up 1 base and J gave up 0 bases, with 10 bases separating them. The length of the CDR3 is 15 residues. Per the germline V gene, CDR1 is SGHAT and CDR2 is FQNNGV. In DNA form, the CDR3 reads TGTGCCAGCAGCTTAGGGTTGGGGAGCTCCTACGAGCAGTACTTC. Residues: CASSLGLGSSYEQYF. Full variable domain (remainder filled in from reference TRBV11-2 and TRBJ2-7): EAGVAQSPRYKIIEKRQSVAFWCNPISGHATLYWYQQILGQGPKLLIQFQNNGVVDDSQLPKDRFSAERLKGVDSTLKIQPAKLEDSAVYLCASSLGLGSSYEQYFGPGTRLTVT.

This clonotype was observed many times. The chain uses TRBV20-1 and TRBJ2-5; D remains ambiguous. V lost 2 bases, J lost 3 bases, and 7 bases lay in between. The CDR3 totals 12 residues. Germline values: CDR1 DFQATT, CDR2 SNEGSKA (reference sequence). This chain's CDR3 is CSARLTEETQYF. CDR3 coding DNA: TGCAGTGCTAGACTCACAGAAGAGACCCAGTACTTC.

There are many counts of this clonotype. The chain employs TRBV4-1 and TRBJ2-1; 9 positions match TRBD2. The CDR3 is made up of 16 amino acids. CDR1 MGHRA and CDR2 YSYEKL come from the germline V gene. Germline trimming cut 1 base from V and 7 bases from J; bases unmatched to any gene: 8. The CDR3 DNA reads as TGCGCCAGCAGCCAAGTGGGGGGACTAGCCAGAAATGAGCAGTTCTTC. It is translated as CASSQVGGLARNEQFF.

This clonotype was recorded at least ten times. This chain links TRBV15 with TRBJ1-5; D unclear. The CDR3 is 14 amino acids. Trimming left V 0 bases short and J 3 bases short, with 6 bases between. Germline V lookup: CDR1 LNHNV, CDR2 YYDKDF (reference sequence). CDR3 in amino acids: CATSRDGSNQPQHF. The CDR3 region has the DNA TGTGCCACCAGCAGAGACGGATCCAATCAGCCCCAGCATTTT. The entire variable domain, with the rest obtained from reference TRBV15 and TRBJ1-5, is as follows: DAMVIQNPRYQVTQFGKPVTLSCSQTLNHNVMYWYQQKSSQAPKLLFHYYDKDFNNEADTPDNFQSRRPNTSFCFLDIRSPGLGDTAMYLCATSRDGSNQPQHFGDGTRLSIL.

This clonotype has at least ten counts. This rearrangement joins TRBV18 to TRBJ1-1, with TRBD1 identical over 7 bases. The CDR3 has 15 amino acids. Germline V gives CDR1 KGHSH, CDR2 LQKENI. The ends lost 2 bases at V and 4 bases at J; junction bases unmatched: 7. The CDR3 loop reads CASSPIGGWGTEAFF. CDR3 DNA sequence: TGTGCCAGCTCACCAATAGGGGGCTGGGGCACTGAAGCTTTCTTT.

The chain links TRBV12-3 or TRBV12-4 to TRBJ2-1; 11 positions match TRBD2. V shed 5 bases, J shed 2 bases, and the junction held 14 bases outside the gene matches. The CDR3 has 19 residues. CDR3 amino acids: CASSPPSGRIRFPYNEQFF. CDR3 sequence (DNA): TGTGCCAGCAGTCCGCCTAGCGGGAGGATACGATTCCCCTACAATGAGCAGTTCTTC.

This clonotype was detected ten times or more. The chain links TRBV4-2 to TRBJ2-7; a possible D gene is TRBD1 (6 bases). The germline gives CDR1 LGHNA, CDR2 YNFKEQ. This CDR3 comprises 17 residues. Between the trimmed V and J ends, which lost 1 base and 0 bases, there was a span of 16 bases. CDR3 DNA: TGTGCCAGCAGCCAAGCAAGGGGGTCTCGTGGCTCCTACGAGCAGTACTTC. It codes for CASSQARGSRGSYEQYF.